These 26 T cell receptor beta chains originate from one sample sequenced in a study of shared clonotypes between healthy human individuals. Method: immunoSEQ multiplex PCR; TCRdb's copy keeps in-frame clones and lacks some. The sample shows about 2 million clones, over 85% of them seen only once. Sequencing was carried out using naive CD4+ T cells sorted from blood. Subset noted: CD45RA+ positively selected. The receptors derive from a man aged 18 to 29 in good health.

The V call is TRBV5-1, the J call TRBJ2-5; D not certain. The CDR3 spans 14 residues. Germline values: CDR1 SGHRS, CDR2 YFSETQ. Trimming removed 1 base from V and 3 bases from J, with 10 bases in between. The CDR3 protein is CASSLKFGKETQYF. The CDR3, as DNA: TGCGCCAGCAGCTTGAAGTTTGGGAAAGAGACCCAGTACTTC.

CDR3 coding DNA: TGTGCCAGCTCACCAGGGACTAGCGGCCGTGACGAGCAGTACTTC. It encodes CASSPGTSGRDEQYF. This rearrangement joins TRBV18 to TRBJ2-7; 11 positions match TRBD2. There are 15 residues in the CDR3. V was clipped by 2 bases and J by 5 bases; unmatched bases: 5. Germline CDR1 and CDR2: KGHSH and LQKENI.

The CDR3 sequence: CASSRITGGFEDTQYF. The CDR3 DNA reads as TGTGCCAGCAGCCGGATCACAGGGGGCTTTGAGGATACGCAGTATTTT. The chain joins TRBV6-6 to TRBJ2-3; TRBD1 matches 9 bases. The CDR3 length is 16 residues. J gave up 6 bases and V 6 bases, and 13 bases lay outside the gene matches. Germline V gene sequence: CDR1 MNHNY, CDR2 SVGAGI (reference sequence).

The chain joins TRBV25-1 to TRBJ2-2; D is ambiguous. CDR1 MGHDK and CDR2 SYGVNS come from the germline V gene. Trimming stripped 6 bases from V and 1 base from J, with 12 bases between. CDR3 length: 15 amino acids. The CDR3 DNA reads TGTGCCAGCAGACCGAACACGATGAACACCGGGGAGCTGTTTTTT. Protein sequence: CASRPNTMNTGELFF.

This sequence joins TRBV6-5 and TRBJ2-3; 11 nucleotides agree with TRBD1. Trimming at V came to 5 bases and at J to 5 bases, leaving 6 bases not matched to a gene. This CDR3 region has 15 residues. In germline, CDR1 is MNHEY, CDR2 SVGAGI. DNA for the CDR3: TGTGCCAGCAGTCCTCGGGACAGGGGGGAAGATACGCAGTATTTT. As protein: CASSPRDRGEDTQYF.

Comment on this clone: Other DNA sequences from this sample encode an identical CDR3 as well. J is TRBJ1-5 and V is TRBV7-2, with 7 bases matching TRBD1. Unmatched junction bases numbered 3, after V lost 1 base and J lost 3 bases. Germline CDR1 is SGHTA and CDR2 is FQGNSA. The CDR3 is 15 residues long. The CDR3 loop is CASSLDRGPNQPQHF. CDR3 DNA: TGTGCCAGCAGCTTAGACAGGGGACCCAATCAGCCCCAGCATTTT.

The chain links TRBV15 to TRBJ1-5, with unresolved D. V lost 0 bases and J 2 bases, leaving 11 bases between the germline ends. There are 16 residues in the CDR3. From germline, CDR1 is LNHNV and CDR2 YYDKDF (reference sequence). For the CDR3, the DNA is TGTGCCACCAGCAGAGATCGGGAGAGGGGCAATCAGCCCCAGCATTTT. Translation gives CATSRDRERGNQPQHF.

The chain joins TRBV7-2 to TRBJ2-5; TRBD1 matches 10 bases. The CDR3 spans 14 residues. V was clipped by 5 bases and J by 7 bases; unmatched bases: 7. Germline CDR1 reads SGHTA; CDR2 reads FQGNSA. Here the CDR3 reads CASSRTGGQPTQYF. In DNA, the CDR3 is TGTGCCAGCAGCCGGACAGGGGGGCAACCGACCCAGTACTTC. Supplemented by reference TRBV7-2 and TRBJ2-5, the full variable domain reads GAGVSQSPSNKVTEKGKDVELRCDPISGHTALYWYRQSLGQGLEFLIYFQGNSAPDKSGLPSDRFSAERTGGSVSTLTIQRTQQEDSAVYLCASSRTGGQPTQYFGPGTRLLVL.

V is TRBV30 and J is TRBJ2-7; D is unclear. V shed 0 bases and J shed 2 bases, with 8 bases lying between them. CDR3 size: 13 residues. The germline V gene has CDR1 GTSNPN and CDR2 SVGIG (reference sequence). Written as DNA, the CDR3 is TGTGCCTGGAGTGTCCGCGGCCCCTACGAGCAGTACTTC. The encoded protein is CAWSVRGPYEQYF.

The table lists this clone with many counts. This rearrangement joins TRBV10-3 to TRBJ2-7; D gene ambiguous. The ends were cut back, 9 bases at V and 6 bases at J, with 15 bases in the middle. Germline values: CDR1 ENHRY, CDR2 SYGVKD. The CDR3 has 12 amino acids. The CDR3 nucleotides are TGTGCCATGTCCCAAATGGGCGGCGAGCAGTACTTC. Its translation: CAMSQMGGEQYF.

V is TRBV28 and J is TRBJ2-2; 9 bases agree with TRBD1. The V gene end was trimmed by 7 bases and the J gene end by 8 bases; junction bases not matched to a gene: 11. Germline CDR1 is MDHEN and CDR2 is SYDVKM. This CDR3 has 15 residues. As DNA, the CDR3 is TGTGCCAGCACCCCCTTCCCGGGACAGGGAGGGGAGCTGTTTTTT. This encodes CASTPFPGQGGELFF.

Only one count was recorded for this clone. This chain connects TRBV6-6 to TRBJ2-3, with 11 nucleotides matching TRBD2. With 6 bases clipped from V and 2 bases from J, the junction kept 4 bases outside the gene matches. The CDR3 totals 15 residues. Germline-derived CDR1 and CDR2 are MNHNY and SVGAGI (reference sequence). The DNA of the CDR3 is TGTGCCAGCAGGGGACTAGCGGTTAACACAGATACGCAGTATTTT. Translation: CASRGLAVNTDTQYF.

In its sample, this clone was seen a few times. In the same sample, other DNA sequences code for this CDR3. The CDR3, as DNA: TGTGCCAGCAGCTTATCTAGGTCCGCAGATACGCAGTATTTT. Translation: CASSLSRSADTQYF. The chain combines TRBV7-2 with TRBJ2-3; D gene ambiguous. Germline CDR1 is SGHTA and CDR2 is FQGNSA. The V gene lost 2 bases and the J gene lost 4 bases, with 10 bases spanning the gap. The CDR3 length is 14 residues.

Many counts were recorded for this clone. This chain uses TRBV6-5 with TRBJ2-7, with TRBD1 identical over 7 bases. CDR1 is MNHEY and CDR2 is SVGAGI in the germline V gene. This CDR3 spans 15 amino acids. With 6 bases clipped from V and 5 bases from J, the junction kept 13 bases outside the gene matches. The chain's CDR3 is CASRRPGGDSNEQYF. As DNA, the CDR3 is TGTGCCAGCAGGCGCCCAGGGGGAGATAGCAACGAGCAGTACTTC.

This rearrangement joins TRBV10-3 to TRBJ2-7, with 7 bases that match TRBD1. Germline CDR1 and CDR2: ENHRY and SYGVKD. The CDR3 runs 11 residues. V trimming: 7 bases; J trimming: 5 bases; junction bases outside the gene matches: 2. The CDR3 nucleotides read TGTGCCATCACCACAGGGGACGAGCAGTACTTC. This gives the protein CAITTGDEQYF.

The gene calls are TRBV7-8 and TRBJ2-7, with D perhaps matching TRBD2 (6 bases). Trimming pared 3 bases from V and 3 bases from J, leaving 12 bases between. The CDR3 length is 14 residues. CDR1 SGHVS and CDR2 FQNEAQ come from the germline V gene. CDR3: CASSFYPGVYEQYF. The CDR3 DNA is TGTGCCAGCAGCTTTTATCCGGGAGTCTACGAGCAGTACTTC. The variable domain in full, with the rest retrieved from reference TRBV7-8 and TRBJ2-7, is GAGVSQSPRYKVAKRGQDVALRCDPISGHVSLFWYQQALGQGPEFLTYFQNEAQLDKSGLPSDRFFAERPEGSVSTLKIQRTQQEDSAVYLCASSFYPGVYEQYFGPGTRLTVT.

This rearrangement joins TRBV10-3 to TRBJ1-1; D is possibly TRBD1 (6 bases). Per germline, CDR1 ENHRY and CDR2 SYGVKD. V was shortened by 2 bases and J by 6 bases, with 16 bases between the two germline ends. CDR3 size: 15 residues. This CDR3 reads CAISERGATGAEAFF. The CDR3 DNA reads TGTGCCATCAGTGAGAGGGGGGCTACAGGCGCTGAAGCTTTCTTT.

The rearrangement joins TRBV5-4 to TRBJ2-7; the D gene is possibly TRBD1 (5 bases). CDR1 SGHNT and CDR2 YYREEE come from the germline V gene (reference sequence). Trimming pared 2 bases from V and 3 bases from J, leaving 15 bases between. The CDR3 has 15 amino acids. CDR3 loop: CASSFRVTANYEQYF. CDR3 in DNA: TGTGCCAGCAGCTTTAGAGTGACAGCAAACTACGAGCAGTACTTC.

This clone was counted once. This chain joins TRBV9 and TRBJ2-5; the match to TRBD1 covers 8 bases. V was clipped by 4 bases and J by 4 bases; unmatched bases: 3. This CDR3 is built from 13 residues. Looked up from germline, CDR1 is SGDLS and CDR2 is YYNGEE. The CDR3 region has the DNA TGTGCCAGCAGCCCGACAGGGGTAGAGACCCAGTACTTC. This translates into CASSPTGVETQYF.

V is TRBV30 and J is TRBJ2-5, with D possibly matching TRBD1 (6 bases). In germline, CDR1 is GTSNPN, CDR2 SVGIG (reference sequence). V was pared by 5 bases and J by 3 bases, with 16 bases between. CDR3 length: 14 amino acids. DNA of the CDR3: TGTGCCTGGGGGTTACAGGGCCCCAAAGAGACCCAGTACTTC. This gives the protein CAWGLQGPKETQYF.

The V and J genes are TRBV18 and TRBJ2-1, with D hard to call. The CDR3 runs to 13 residues. V was shortened by 2 bases and J by 15 bases, with 17 bases between the two germline ends. Germline assignment: CDR1 KGHSH and CDR2 LQKENI. The CDR3 spells CASSPYQTRELFF. The CDR3 DNA is TGTGCCAGCTCACCATATCAGACCAGAGAACTGTTCTTC.

The gene calls are TRBV18 and TRBJ2-1, with 8 bases aligning to TRBD1. The V gene end was trimmed by 6 bases and the J gene end by 4 bases; junction bases not matched to a gene: 8. The length of the CDR3 is 15 residues. Germline CDR1 and CDR2: KGHSH and LQKENI. The CDR3 sequence: CASSPGQGVYNEQFF. DNA of the CDR3: TGTGCCAGCTCCCCTGGACAGGGAGTTTACAATGAGCAGTTCTTC. The complete variable domain, with remaining parts taken from reference TRBV18 and TRBJ2-1, reads NAGVMQNPRHLVRRRGQEARLRCSPMKGHSHVYWYRQLPEEGLKFMVYLQKENIIDESGMPKERFSAEFPKEGPSILRIQQVVRGDSAAYFCASSPGQGVYNEQFFGPGTRLTVL.

J is TRBJ2-6 and V is TRBV7-7; D call uncertain. In germline, CDR1 is SSHAT, CDR2 FNYEAQ (reference sequence). The CDR3 spans 18 residues. Trimming removed 5 bases at V and 5 bases at J, with 22 bases between. The CDR3 DNA sequence: TGTGCCAGCAGCAGTACCATTAAGCCACAAAGTCGGGCCAACGTCCTGACTTTC. Encoded protein: CASSSTIKPQSRANVLTF.

This chain links TRBV28 with TRBJ1-6; 11 nucleotides align to TRBD1. Germline CDR1 and CDR2: MDHEN and SYDVKM. The CDR3 loop spans 17 amino acids. J gave up 9 bases and V 5 bases, and 12 bases lay outside the gene matches. CDR3: CASSPRGWTGGSSPLHF. For the CDR3, the DNA is TGTGCCAGCAGTCCTAGGGGGTGGACAGGGGGCAGTTCACCCCTCCACTTT.

The gene calls are TRBV10-1 and TRBJ2-5; 10 nucleotides line up with TRBD2. This CDR3 has 15 amino acids. V shed 6 bases and J 0 bases; nucleotides not matched to a gene: 4. Germline-derived CDR1 and CDR2 are WNHNN and SYGVQD (reference sequence). CDR3 region: CASRPSGRYQETQYF. CDR3 nucleotide sequence: TGCGCCAGCAGGCCTAGCGGGAGATACCAAGAGACCCAGTACTTC.

This sequence joins TRBV6-5 and TRBJ1-1; 7 positions match TRBD1. The CDR3 loop spans 13 amino acids. Germline-derived CDR1 and CDR2 are MNHEY and SVGAGI. With V trimmed by 7 bases and J by 2 bases, 4 bases remained unmatched. The CDR3 DNA is TGTGCCAGCACCTACAGGGGTAACACTGAAGCTTTCTTT. Its protein product is CASTYRGNTEAFF.